The rows below give T cell receptor beta chains drawn from one sample of a study of identical twins. Using its own MiXCR run on the 5' RACE reads, TCRdb lists one record per CDR3 protein. Of 570,000 or so distinct CDR3 sequences listed, more than 9% are singletons. The sample was also linked to a second study, of yellow fever vaccine responses in identical twins.

The sequenced sample consisted of PBMCs. These receptor sequences come from a woman aged 18-30 years in good health. Both conserved end residues are part of each CDR3. The order of the fields is clone size, V gene, D gene, J gene, CDR3 DNA, CDR3 protein. A D gene is named only where the DNA matches it firmly. Some rows mark clone size as missing; the rest say once, few, many or name a class of expanded clone.

clone_size: many; v_call: TRBV13; d_call: TRBD2; j_call: TRBJ2-1; cdr3_nt: TGTGCCAGCAGCTTACTAGCGGGAGAGGGGTTTAGTGAGCAGTTCTTC; cdr3_aa: CASSLLAGEGFSEQFF
clone_size: few; v_call: TRBV10-3; d_call: .; j_call: TRBJ2-3; cdr3_nt: TGTGCCGCTCACCCGGGACCCCAGGGAGTCACAGATACGCAGTATTTT; cdr3_aa: CAAHPGPQGVTDTQYF
clone_size: .; v_call: TRBV29-1; d_call: .; j_call: TRBJ1-2; cdr3_nt: TGCACGGCCCTGGAACTGGATGGCTACACCTTC; cdr3_aa: CTALELDGYTF
clone_size: .; v_call: TRBV28; d_call: .; j_call: TRBJ2-7; cdr3_nt: TGTGCCAGCAGTTTGATCAAGTCGGGGCAGTACTTC; cdr3_aa: CASSLIKSGQYF
clone_size: many; v_call: TRBV4-3; d_call: .; j_call: TRBJ1-2; cdr3_nt: TGCGCCAGCAGCCAAGAGAGGACTAACTATGGCTACACCTTC; cdr3_aa: CASSQERTNYGYTF
clone_size: .; v_call: TRBV6-4; d_call: TRBD2; j_call: TRBJ2-1; cdr3_nt: TGTGCCAGCAGTACTAGCGGGAGTCCAACCTACAATGAGCAGTTCTTC; cdr3_aa: CASSTSGSPTYNEQFF
clone_size: few; v_call: TRBV7-3; d_call: .; j_call: TRBJ2-3; cdr3_nt: TGTGCCAGCAGTCGTGACGGGAGACGGTCAGATACGCAGTATTTT; cdr3_aa: CASSRDGRRSDTQYF
clone_size: .; v_call: TRBV19; d_call: .; j_call: TRBJ2-7; cdr3_nt: TGTGCCAGTAGTATATGGCAGGCTCCCTACGAGCAGTACTTC; cdr3_aa: CASSIWQAPYEQYF
clone_size: few; v_call: TRBV10-3; d_call: .; j_call: TRBJ2-7; cdr3_nt: TGTGCCATCACTCCGGGTCTAGCCTACGAGCAGTACTTC; cdr3_aa: CAITPGLAYEQYF
clone_size: .; v_call: TRBV29-1; d_call: .; j_call: TRBJ2-7; cdr3_nt: TGCAGCGTTGAAGAGCGGGACAACTACGAGCAGTACTTC; cdr3_aa: CSVEERDNYEQYF
clone_size: .; v_call: TRBV5-6; d_call: .; j_call: TRBJ2-7; cdr3_nt: TGTGCCAGCAATGGACGGGTTAGCTCCTACGAGCAGTACTTC; cdr3_aa: CASNGRVSSYEQYF
clone_size: many; v_call: TRBV7-2; d_call: TRBD1; j_call: TRBJ1-1; cdr3_nt: TGTGCCAGCAGCTTGGGGACAGGCCTTGAAGCTTTCTTT; cdr3_aa: CASSLGTGLEAFF
clone_size: .; v_call: TRBV7-9; d_call: .; j_call: TRBJ1-5; cdr3_nt: TGTGCCAGCAGCTCGGGGGCTGATCAGCCCCAGCATTTT; cdr3_aa: CASSSGADQPQHF
clone_size: many; v_call: TRBV6-4; d_call: TRBD1; j_call: TRBJ2-3; cdr3_nt: TGTGCCAGCAGTGACGGGACAGGGGGCGCAGATACGCAGTATTTT; cdr3_aa: CASSDGTGGADTQYF
clone_size: few; v_call: TRBV5-6; d_call: .; j_call: TRBJ2-3; cdr3_nt: TGTGCCAGCACCGTCTCCCGGGGGCCGCAAGATACGCAGTATTTT; cdr3_aa: CASTVSRGPQDTQYF
clone_size: .; v_call: TRBV7-6; d_call: .; j_call: TRBJ2-5; cdr3_nt: TGTGCCAGCAGCTTATTGGACAAAGAGACCCAGTACTTC; cdr3_aa: CASSLLDKETQYF
clone_size: .; v_call: TRBV29-1; d_call: TRBD1; j_call: TRBJ1-2; cdr3_nt: TGCAGCGTTGAAGACCGGGGGGCGGGACAGTCCAACTATGGCTACACCTTC; cdr3_aa: CSVEDRGAGQSNYGYTF
clone_size: many; v_call: TRBV10-3; d_call: TRBD2; j_call: TRBJ2-1; cdr3_nt: TGTGCCATCAGGGGACTAGCGGGCCATAATGAGCAGTTCTTC; cdr3_aa: CAIRGLAGHNEQFF
clone_size: few; v_call: TRBV7-2; d_call: TRBD2; j_call: TRBJ2-7; cdr3_nt: TGTGCCAGCAGCCCGGGACTAGCGGGTGGTTTTTACGAGCAGTACTTC; cdr3_aa: CASSPGLAGGFYEQYF
clone_size: .; v_call: TRBV4-2; d_call: .; j_call: TRBJ1-5; cdr3_nt: TGTGCCAGCAGCCAAGGGCCTCAGCCCCAGCATTTT; cdr3_aa: CASSQGPQPQHF
clone_size: few; v_call: TRBV7-9; d_call: TRBD2; j_call: TRBJ2-7; cdr3_nt: TGTGCCAGCAGCGCCGGACTAGCGGGAGTTCGTGTGCAGTACTTC; cdr3_aa: CASSAGLAGVRVQYF
clone_size: .; v_call: TRBV7-2; d_call: TRBD2; j_call: TRBJ2-3; cdr3_nt: TGTGCCAGCAGCTCTTTAGCGGGAGGGGGGAATACGCAGTATTTT; cdr3_aa: CASSSLAGGGNTQYF
clone_size: .; v_call: TRBV6-1; d_call: TRBD1; j_call: TRBJ2-7; cdr3_nt: TGTGCCAGCAGTGAAAGGGACAGTTCCTCCTACGAGCAGTACTTC; cdr3_aa: CASSERDSSSYEQYF
clone_size: few; v_call: TRBV20-1; d_call: .; j_call: TRBJ1-1; cdr3_nt: TGCAGTGCCGCCGGACAGCCGAACACTGAAGCTTTCTTT; cdr3_aa: CSAAGQPNTEAFF
clone_size: .; v_call: TRBV30; d_call: TRBD2; j_call: TRBJ2-5; cdr3_nt: TGTGCCTGGATGGCTCCGGGGGGTGTGGAGACCCAGTACTTC; cdr3_aa: CAWMAPGGVETQYF
clone_size: .; v_call: TRBV28; d_call: .; j_call: TRBJ2-3; cdr3_nt: TGTGCCAGCAGCCCAAGTAGTGGGGAAAACACAGATACGCAGTATTTT; cdr3_aa: CASSPSSGENTDTQYF
clone_size: many; v_call: TRBV7-9; d_call: .; j_call: TRBJ2-1; cdr3_nt: TGTGCCAGCAGCAAAACTAGTCCCTACAATGAGCAGTTCTTC; cdr3_aa: CASSKTSPYNEQFF
clone_size: .; v_call: TRBV4-2; d_call: TRBD2; j_call: TRBJ2-3; cdr3_nt: TGTGCCAGCAGCCAAGTGAGACTAGCGGGAGGAATGGCAGATACGCAGTATTTT; cdr3_aa: CASSQVRLAGGMADTQYF
clone_size: .; v_call: TRBV20-1; d_call: .; j_call: TRBJ2-1; cdr3_nt: TGCAGTGCTAGTTGGTGGGACAATGAGCAGTTCTTC; cdr3_aa: CSASWWDNEQFF
clone_size: few; v_call: TRBV7-9; d_call: TRBD1; j_call: TRBJ1-1; cdr3_nt: TGTGCCAGCAGCTTGCCAGGGGGAACCACTGAAGCTTTCTTT; cdr3_aa: CASSLPGGTTEAFF
clone_size: .; v_call: TRBV6-1; d_call: .; j_call: TRBJ2-1; cdr3_nt: TGTGCCAGCAGTGAAGCGGCCCACTACAATGAGCAGTTCTTC; cdr3_aa: CASSEAAHYNEQFF
clone_size: .; v_call: TRBV24-1; d_call: TRBD1; j_call: TRBJ2-3; cdr3_nt: TGTGCCACCGCGACAGGGATTCATACGCAGTATTTT; cdr3_aa: CATATGIHTQYF
clone_size: .; v_call: TRBV18; d_call: .; j_call: TRBJ2-5; cdr3_nt: TGTGCCAGCTCACCCGGGACAATCGAGACCCAGTACTTC; cdr3_aa: CASSPGTIETQYF